Detailed here is one TCR beta chain. The CDR3 is made up of 19 amino acids. Per the germline V gene, CDR1 is MGHRA and CDR2 is YSYEKL. With 1 base clipped from V and 4 bases from J, the junction kept 16 bases outside the gene matches. This specimen comes from a study of shared clonotypes between healthy human individuals. The repertoire was sequenced with immunoSEQ multiplex PCR; TCRdb's copy has only in-frame clones and lacks some. The repertoire has roughly 2.2 million clones, more than 85% of them found once; the top ten carry 0.39%. This chain links TRBV4-1 with TRBJ2-7, with TRBD1 identical over 10 bases. The specimen was naive CD4+ T cells from PBMCs. Subset meaning: CD45RA+ positively selected. This clonotype was obtained from a man younger than 35 in good health. Some clones in this sample may be carry-over from other donors' samples. CDR3 sequence: CASSQVSSRPGQGNYEQYF. In DNA, the CDR3 is TGCGCCAGCAGCCAAGTAAGCAGTCGGCCGGGACAGGGGAATTACGAGCAGTACTTC.